The present T cell receptor (beta chain) was sequenced within a study of cytomegalovirus exposure and HLA in healthy donors. Study outcomes and limitations: Common viral pathogens (according to a later analysis) appeared linked to several of the most significant clusters. Compared with the roughly 700-donor mean, an Asian-associated ancestry cluster reportedly had fewer N-insertions, according to a later analysis. The study flagged approximately 180 TCR beta chains as cytomegalovirus-associated.

J gave up 6 bases and V 2 bases, and 4 bases lay outside the gene matches. CDR3 length: 14 residues. Per the germline V gene, CDR1 is MNHNY and CDR2 is SVGAGI (reference sequence). This clone was observed once. Its specificity is unknown. Whereas donors were nominally healthy upon sampling, unrecorded immune exposures were probable. The PCR had 60 Vbeta and 13 Jbeta primers. Here immunoSEQ multiplex PCR was the method, and the copy in TCRdb shows in-frame clones only, minus some. The sample lists 60,000 or so clones; over 75% were seen once. Material: PBMCs. The chain carries TRBV6-6 and TRBJ1-2, with 9 bases aligning to TRBD1. This receptor was taken from a female donor in good health and CMV-seronegative. In nucleotides, the CDR3 is TGTGCCAGCAGTTACGTCGACAGGGGGGATGGCTACACCTTC. This translates into CASSYVDRGDGYTF.